The next 2 T cell receptor beta chains were all read from a single sample in a study of blood T cell repertoires in COVID-19. Assay used: immunoSEQ multiplex PCR; TCRdb lists only in-frame clones, some missing. This table holds about 260,000 clones, about 80% found once. The sequenced sample consisted of PBMCs or T cells enriched from blood (not recorded which). These receptors all stem from a man under 40 with acute COVID-19.

This clone was counted between two and nine times. The genes are TRBV4-1 and TRBJ2-5; D might be TRBD2 (5 bases). Trimming pared 0 bases from V and 5 bases from J, leaving 13 bases between. Germline V CDR1 and CDR2: MGHRA, YSYEKL. The CDR3 runs 15 residues. The CDR3 DNA reads as TGCGCCAGCAGCCAAGATCAAACTAGTCGGGAGACCCAGTACTTC. It yields the protein CASSQDQTSRETQYF.

J is TRBJ2-3 and V is TRBV6-2 or TRBV6-3; D is unclear. This CDR3 has 16 residues. Trimming shortened V by 6 bases and J by 5 bases, and 21 bases separated the two germline ends. The germline V gene has CDR1 MNHEY and CDR2 SVGEGT. In DNA, the CDR3 is TGTGCCAGCAGCGAACCGAATCCGGGTTCTGGAGATACGCAGTATTTT. Residues: CASSEPNPGSGDTQYF.